This is a list of T cell receptor beta chains from one sample in a study of blood T cell repertoires in COVID-19. Sequenced by immunoSEQ multiplex PCR; TCRdb stores in-frame clones only, minus some. This sample carries approximately 230,000 clones, around 88% of them seen once, and the ten largest clones take around 1.5%. The sequencing input was peripheral blood. The receptors stem from a man older than 75 with acute or convalescent COVID-19. CDR3s include the opening cysteine and the closing phenylalanine or tryptophan. The D gene is left open where the match is weak. Size tells how often a clone was seen (once, few, many) or the class of an expanded clone, and some rows leave it out.

DNA	CDR3	V	D	size	J
TGTGCCAGCAGTTACGGGGCCACTGAAGCTTTCTTT	CASSYGATEAFF	TRBV6-6	-	-	TRBJ1-1
TGCGCCAGCAGCTTGGGGACAGTCTCCTATAATTCACCCCTCCACTTT	CASSLGTVSYNSPLHF	TRBV5-1	-	-	TRBJ1-6
TGTGCCAGCAGCCGTCGGGCTAGCGGTTACAATGAGCAGTTCTTC	CASSRRASGYNEQFF	TRBV27	TRBD2	-	TRBJ2-1
TGTGCCAGCAGCTCCCTAGAGGGGGCACAAGAGACCCAGTACTTC	CASSSLEGAQETQYF	TRBV7-2	TRBD1	-	TRBJ2-5
TGCGCCAGCAGCCAGGCACTAGCGGGGGGCCAAGAGACCCAGTACTTC	CASSQALAGGQETQYF	TRBV4-3	TRBD2	-	TRBJ2-5
TGTGCCAGCAGTACCCCCGAGGGATCCTATAATTCACCCCTCCACTTT	CASSTPEGSYNSPLHF	TRBV6-2/TRBV6-3	-	-	TRBJ1-6
TGTGCCAGCAGCCGCACCGGGACAGGGGCCAATTCACCCCTCCACTTT	CASSRTGTGANSPLHF	TRBV11-2	TRBD1	-	TRBJ1-6
TGTGCCAGCAGCCCCGTCAGAGGCCCACCCTACGAGCAGTACTTC	CASSPVRGPPYEQYF	TRBV6-2/TRBV6-3	-	-	TRBJ2-7
TGCGCCAGCAGCCAAGATAGGGGGACAGCCGGTCGGGGGGAGACCCAGTACTTC	CASSQDRGTAGRGETQYF	TRBV4-1	-	-	TRBJ2-5
TGTGCCAGCAGTTTAAGACAGGGGGGCCCTGAAGCTTTCTTT	CASSLRQGGPEAFF	TRBV27	TRBD1	-	TRBJ1-1
TGTGCCAGCAGCCAAGTAATGAACACTGAAGCTTTCTTT	CASSQVMNTEAFF	TRBV3-1/TRBV3-2	-	-	TRBJ1-1
TGCGCCAGCAGCCCCTACGGGTCATCTACGGGTAACGAGCAGTACTTC	CASSPYGSSTGNEQYF	TRBV5-1	-	-	TRBJ2-7
TGTGCCAGCAGCCAAGCTCTCTGGGGGGCGAACACCGGGGAGCTGTTTTTT	CASSQALWGANTGELFF	TRBV4-2	-	once	TRBJ2-2
TGTGCCAGCAGCGCCCTACAGGGTTCGAACACTGAAGCTTTCTTT	CASSALQGSNTEAFF	TRBV13	-	-	TRBJ1-1
TGTGCCAGCGAAGCTAGCGGGGGTGTGTACGAGCAGTACTTC	CASEASGGVYEQYF	TRBV6-5	TRBD2	once	TRBJ2-7
TGTGCCAGCAGTCCCAGGGGTCCAGAGACCCAGTACTTC	CASSPRGPETQYF	TRBV7-9	-	-	TRBJ2-5
TGTGCCAGCAGCCCCCTAGGGGGCGCGAACACTGAAGCTTTCTTT	CASSPLGGANTEAFF	TRBV3-1/TRBV3-2	TRBD1	-	TRBJ1-1
TGTGCCATCAGAGCAGGGAACTATGGCTACACCTTC	CAIRAGNYGYTF	TRBV10-3	-	once	TRBJ1-2
TGTGCCAGCAGTGAATCCGGGAGCTCCCTTATGAAGCAGTACTTC	CASSESGSSLMKQYF	TRBV25-1	-	-	TRBJ2-7
TGCGCCAGCAGCTTGGGACAGGATAACTATGGCTACACCTTC	CASSLGQDNYGYTF	TRBV5-1	-	-	TRBJ1-2
TGTGCCAGCAGCCCCGGGACAGGCGTGGGGCGAGAGACCCAGTACTTC	CASSPGTGVGRETQYF	TRBV7-3	TRBD1	-	TRBJ2-5
TGTGCCAGCTCACTACAGGGGTTAGACACTGAAGCTTTCTTT	CASSLQGLDTEAFF	TRBV18	TRBD1	many	TRBJ1-1
TGTGCCACCAGTGGGCAAGGGACAGGAACCTACGAGCAGTACTTC	CATSGQGTGTYEQYF	TRBV24-1	TRBD1	-	TRBJ2-7
TGCAGCGTTGAATTGGGTCAGGCGCGCTCCTACAATGAGCAGTTCTTC	CSVELGQARSYNEQFF	TRBV29-1	-	-	TRBJ2-1
TGTGCCAGCCTCGCGGGGGGGGCGTACGGTGGCTACACCTTC	CASLAGGAYGGYTF	TRBV28	-	-	TRBJ1-2
TGTGCCAGCGCAGAGGGGACAGGGCACCAAGGGCAGTACTTC	CASAEGTGHQGQYF	TRBV3-1/TRBV3-2	TRBD1	once	TRBJ2-7
TGTGCCAGCAGCTTAGATTCGGCTAGCCCCACAGATACGCAGTATTTT	CASSLDSASPTDTQYF	TRBV11-3	-	-	TRBJ2-3
TGTGCCAGCAGCCTGGGACTAGCGGGAGACGAGCAGTACTTC	CASSLGLAGDEQYF	TRBV4-2	TRBD2	-	TRBJ2-7
TGTGCCAGCAGTATCGCCGGACAGGTTGGGCTTTTCTATGGCTACACCTTC	CASSIAGQVGLFYGYTF	TRBV27	TRBD1	few	TRBJ1-2
TGTGCCAGCAGCTTAGATGGCAGGGGGTTAGACGAGCAGTACTTC	CASSLDGRGLDEQYF	TRBV11-2	TRBD1	-	TRBJ2-7
TGTGCCAGCAGAAGGGACAGGATCAGGAGCTACACCTTC	CASRRDRIRSYTF	TRBV28	TRBD1	once	TRBJ1-2
TGTGCCAGCCAGCAGGGGACAGGGGGGACTGGCTACACCTTC	CASQQGTGGTGYTF	TRBV19	TRBD1	-	TRBJ1-2
TGTGCCAGCAGTCAGCGGTCCCTAGCCAAAAACATTCAGTACTTC	CASSQRSLAKNIQYF	TRBV7-9	-	few	TRBJ2-4
TGTGCCAGCAGCTTGCAGGGGAACCCCTACAATGAGCAGTTCTTC	CASSLQGNPYNEQFF	TRBV5-4	-	-	TRBJ2-1
TGTGCCAGCGCCCGGGACAGCTACGAGCAGTACTTC	CASARDSYEQYF	TRBV6-5	TRBD1	-	TRBJ2-7
TGTGCCAGCAGTGAAAGGTTAGGGGCTTTTCCGTTCTTC	CASSERLGAFPFF	TRBV2	-	-	TRBJ2-1
TGTGCCAGCAGCTCTCCGGGACTAGCGGGACACAATGAGCAGTTCTTC	CASSSPGLAGHNEQFF	TRBV7-2	TRBD2	-	TRBJ2-1
TGTGCCACCAGCACCCGGACTAGCGGGCCCCAAGAGACCCAGTACTTC	CATSTRTSGPQETQYF	TRBV15	TRBD2	many	TRBJ2-5
TGTGCCAGCTCACCACCTGGGGCCGGAACAAATGAAAAACTGTTTTTT	CASSPPGAGTNEKLFF	TRBV18	-	-	TRBJ1-4
TGTGCCAGCAGCTCGGGTACGGGGACAGGGGGCCGATACAATGAGCAGTTCTTC	CASSSGTGTGGRYNEQFF	TRBV7-8	TRBD1	-	TRBJ2-1
TGTGCCAGCAGCTTAGACGGGACAGGGGGTTGGAACGAGCAGTACTTC	CASSLDGTGGWNEQYF	TRBV7-6	TRBD1	-	TRBJ2-7
TGTGCCAGCAGCTTAAATACTCGACAGACGGGCGAGCAGTACTTC	CASSLNTRQTGEQYF	TRBV7-9	-	-	TRBJ2-7
TGTGCCAGCAGCAGGGGGCCAGACGGAAATTCACCCCTCCACTTT	CASSRGPDGNSPLHF	TRBV5-5	TRBD1	-	TRBJ1-6
TGCGCCAGCAGCTTGGCCGCGGGGGGCGCCTCCTACGAGCAGTACTTC	CASSLAAGGASYEQYF	TRBV5-1	TRBD2	-	TRBJ2-7
TGTGCCAGCAGTTACCTGGGACAGGGCTCCCACTATGGCTACACCTTC	CASSYLGQGSHYGYTF	TRBV6-5	TRBD1	-	TRBJ1-2
TGTGCCAGCAGCCCCACAGTAGTCGATGGCTACACCTTC	CASSPTVVDGYTF	TRBV7-9	-	once	TRBJ1-2
TGTGCCAGCAGTGCCACAGGGTCTTCTCGGGCTTTCTTT	CASSATGSSRAFF	TRBV6-4	-	-	TRBJ1-1
TGTGCCACCCGGACAGGCAGCACCTACGAGCAGTACTTC	CATRTGSTYEQYF	TRBV11-2	TRBD1	few	TRBJ2-7
TGCAGCGTTTCCGGGACAGGGGAAGAGACCCAGTACTTC	CSVSGTGEETQYF	TRBV29-1	TRBD1	-	TRBJ2-5
TGTGCCAGCTCCCAGGGACAGCCGGAGACCCAGTACTTC	CASSQGQPETQYF	TRBV18	TRBD1	-	TRBJ2-5
TGTGCCAGCAGCCTACTAGACAGGGAAGGCGAGCAGTACTTC	CASSLLDREGEQYF	TRBV7-3	TRBD1	-	TRBJ2-7
TGTGCCAGCAGCTTGCGCCCGGGGGACACTGAAGCTTTCTTT	CASSLRPGDTEAFF	TRBV7-8	-	-	TRBJ1-1
TGTGCCAGCAGCGGAACTACAGGGCTTGGAGGCAATGAGCAGTTCTTC	CASSGTTGLGGNEQFF	TRBV5-4	-	-	TRBJ2-1
TGTGCCAGCAGTTTACACGGACTAGCGGGAGTTCTATCCAACACAGATACGCAGTATTTT	CASSLHGLAGVLSNTDTQYF	TRBV28	TRBD2	-	TRBJ2-3